The clone carrying this T cell receptor beta chain occurred a few times. The V and J ends lost 6 bases and 6 bases, in that order; junction bases with no gene match: 6. The CDR3 length is 13 residues. CDR1 SNHLY and CDR2 FYNNEI come from the germline V gene. The record originates from a study of blood T cell repertoires in COVID-19. Methods used by the authors: Amplifying reference gene primers gave estimates of nucleated cell counts. Data came from immunoSEQ multiplex PCR; TCRdb stores just in-frame clones and leaves some out. The DNA gave D and trimming, while V, J and clone size come from that table. This sample yields 60,000 to 85,000 clones, of which 75% to 90% are seen a single time; around 17% belongs to the top ten.

The sequence derives from a human donor in a cohort sampled during active COVID-19. The rearrangement joins TRBV2 to TRBJ1-1; 8 bases are a match to TRBD1. Sequencing was done on a sample of peripheral blood. The CDR3 loop reads CASSRTGRAEAFF. CDR3 DNA sequence: TGTGCCAGCAGCCGGACAGGGAGGGCTGAAGCTTTCTTT.